The 6 T cell receptor beta chains given below trace back to one sample, sequenced in a study of shared clonotypes between healthy human individuals. Assay: immunoSEQ multiplex PCR; the TCRdb copy retains only in-frame clones and omits some. Of 2,500,000 or so clones listed, less than 95% were seen once; the top ten hold around 0.38%. The sequencing input was naive CD4+ T cells from PBMCs. Noted subset: CD45RA+ positively selected. The receptor set was obtained from a man aged 18 to 29 in good health. Some clones in this sample may be carry-over from other donors' samples.

Only one count was recorded for this clone. The chain has TRBV27 and TRBJ2-7; D could derive from TRBD1 or TRBD2 (5 bases each). The V gene lost 5 bases and the J gene lost 6 bases, with 17 bases spanning the gap. This CDR3 is built from 14 residues. Looked up from germline, CDR1 is MNHEY and CDR2 is SMNVEV (reference sequence). The CDR3: CASSVGTPGGEQYF. The CDR3 DNA sequence: TGTGCCAGCAGTGTCGGGACGCCCGGTGGCGAGCAGTACTTC.

The CDR3 sequence: CAIELAGGNEQYF. DNA for the CDR3: TGTGCCATCGAACTAGCGGGAGGAAACGAGCAGTACTTC. The chain joins TRBV6-1 to TRBJ2-7; 12 bases are shared with TRBD2. J was trimmed by 5 bases and V by 10 bases; bases with no gene match: 6. Germline V gene sequence: CDR1 MNHNS, CDR2 SASEGT. The CDR3 sequence is 13 residues long.

The V and J genes are TRBV28 and TRBJ2-3, with 7 nucleotides matching TRBD2. J was trimmed by 4 bases and V by 3 bases; bases with no gene match: 4. The CDR3 consists of 14 residues. The germline V gene encodes CDR1 MDHEN and CDR2 SYDVKM. CDR3 region: CASSFSRGADTQYF. The CDR3 region has the DNA TGTGCCAGCAGTTTCAGTCGGGGGGCAGATACGCAGTATTTT. The full variable domain, its missing parts supplied by reference TRBV28 and TRBJ2-3, is DVKVTQSSRYLVKRTGEKVFLECVQDMDHENMFWYRQDPGLGLRLIYFSYDVKMKEKGDIPEGYSVSREKKERFSLILESASTNQTSMYLCASSFSRGADTQYFGPGTRLTVL.

The chain recombines TRBV2 with TRBJ1-2; D is undetermined. Trimming pared 4 bases from V and 2 bases from J, leaving 8 bases between. CDR3 length: 13 amino acids. In germline, CDR1 is SNHLY, CDR2 FYNNEI. The CDR3 DNA follows: TGTGCCAGCAGTGCCGACCGGAACTATGGCTACACCTTC. This translates into CASSADRNYGYTF.

The J gene is TRBJ2-1, the V gene TRBV27, with 10 bases fitting TRBD2. Germline CDR1 reads MNHEY; CDR2 reads SMNVEV (reference sequence). The CDR3 sequence is 15 residues long. The V segment lost 6 bases and the J segment 4 bases; nucleotides outside the gene matches: 6. This CDR3 is CASRVGLAEYNEQFF. The CDR3 nucleotides are TGTGCCAGCAGAGTCGGACTAGCGGAATACAATGAGCAGTTCTTC.

Concerning this clone: The same CDR3 is also encoded by other DNA sequences in this sample. The J gene is TRBJ1-2, the V gene TRBV5-1; a possible D gene is TRBD1 (5 bases). The germline V gene encodes CDR1 SGHRS and CDR2 YFSETQ. Trimming cost V 1 base and J 8 bases, with 12 bases left between them. CDR3 size: 13 residues. DNA of the CDR3: TGCGCCAGCAGCTTGCTGGCGGGGCACGGCTACACCTTC. It is translated as CASSLLAGHGYTF. The whole variable domain, remainder taken from reference TRBV5-1 and TRBJ1-2, is KAGVTQTPRYLIKTRGQQVTLSCSPISGHRSVSWYQQTPGQGLQFLFEYFSETQRNKGNFPGRFSGRQFSNSRSEMNVSTLELGDSALYLCASSLLAGHGYTFGSGTRLTVV.